This T cell receptor beta chain was obtained from a study of radiation and T cells in renal cell carcinoma. Study conclusions and caveats: Top tumor clonotypes rose in blood 2 weeks post-radiation, then contracted. No pretreatment tumor biopsies were available for baseline clonotypes.

Using immunoSEQ multiplex PCR, the repertoire was profiled, and TCRdb retains in-frame clones only, with some absent. This table has some 58,000 clones, around 78% appearing once. The CDR3 is 15 amino acids. The junction had 3 bases not matched to a gene; V was cut back by 4 bases and J by 3 bases. CDR1 is SGHRS and CDR2 is YFSETQ in the germline V gene. With regard to this clone: What it binds is unknown.

Stated time point: blood 2 weeks post-SBRT. The treatment here: 15 Gy SBRT to primary tumor, nephrectomy 4 weeks later. The source of this sequence is a man between 60 and 70 years old with renal cell carcinoma. The chain recombines TRBV5-1 with TRBJ2-2; 10 bases are shared with TRBD2. The source material was blood, sampled from a patient whose treatment included radiotherapy and nephrectomy. CDR3 loop: CASSPGLADTGELFF. The CDR3 nucleotides read TGCGCCAGCAGCCCCGGACTAGCGGACACCGGGGAGCTGTTTTTT.